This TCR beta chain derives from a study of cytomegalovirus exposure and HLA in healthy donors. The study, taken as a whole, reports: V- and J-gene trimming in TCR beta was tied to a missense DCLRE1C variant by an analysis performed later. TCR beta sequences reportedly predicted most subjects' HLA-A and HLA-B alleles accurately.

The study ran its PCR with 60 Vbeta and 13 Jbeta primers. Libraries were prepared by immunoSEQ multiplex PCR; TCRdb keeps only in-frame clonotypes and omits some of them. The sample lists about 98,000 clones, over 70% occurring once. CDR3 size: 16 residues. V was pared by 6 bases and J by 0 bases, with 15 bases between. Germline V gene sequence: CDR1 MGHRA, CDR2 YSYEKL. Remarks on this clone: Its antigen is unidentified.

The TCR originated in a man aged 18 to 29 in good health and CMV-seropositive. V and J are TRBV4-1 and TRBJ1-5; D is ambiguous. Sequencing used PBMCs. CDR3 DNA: TGCGCCAGCAGTCGTTGGCCATCAAATAGCAATCAGCCCCAGCATTTT. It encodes CASSRWPSNSNQPQHF.